The rows below give T cell receptor beta chains drawn from one sample of a study of siplizumab effects on memory and regulatory T cells. Repertoires were generated with immunoSEQ multiplex PCR, while TCRdb's copy carries only in-frame clones and drops some. The sample has around 86,000 clones, 94% seen once. The sequenced material came from non-Treg CD4+ T cells sorted from blood. Every receptor here comes from a human donor in good health. The CDR3 runs from the conserved cysteine through the conserved F or W. A D gene is named only where the DNA matches it firmly. Clone size is stated in some rows and not others, as once, few, many or a class when expanded.

v_gene	abundance	d_gene	j_gene	CDR3aa	CDR3nt
TRBV5-4	-	TRBD1	TRBJ1-2	CASSRAGGNGYTF	TGTGCCAGCAGCCGGGCAGGGGGGAATGGCTACACCTTC
TRBV9	few	-	TRBJ1-1	CASSPRQVNTEAFF	TGTGCCAGCAGCCCAAGACAGGTAAACACTGAAGCTTTCTTT
TRBV4-1	-	TRBD2	TRBJ2-5	CASSPGLAGHQETQYF	TGCGCCAGCAGCCCGGGACTAGCGGGTCACCAAGAGACCCAGTACTTC
TRBV7-3	-	-	TRBJ2-1	CASSKQGSSYNEQFF	TGTGCCAGCAGCAAACAGGGCAGCTCCTACAATGAGCAGTTCTTC
TRBV5-8	-	TRBD1	TRBJ1-2	CASSLHPSRQGGYGYTF	TGTGCCAGCAGCTTGCATCCCTCTCGACAGGGCGGCTATGGCTACACCTTC
TRBV11-3	once	TRBD2	TRBJ2-2	CASSSVGLVNGELFF	TGTGCCAGCAGCTCAGTGGGACTAGTTAACGGGGAGCTGTTTTTT
TRBV18	-	-	TRBJ2-2	CASSPDGGHTGELFF	TGTGCCAGCTCACCCGACGGGGGGCACACCGGGGAGCTGTTTTTT
TRBV10-1	-	TRBD2	TRBJ2-7	CASSDGGSPYEQYF	TGCGCCAGCAGTGACGGGGGGTCCCCCTACGAGCAGTACTTC
TRBV7-9	-	-	TRBJ1-1	CASSLRENTEAFF	TGTGCCAGCAGCTTAAGAGAGAACACTGAAGCTTTCTTT
TRBV6-5	once	-	TRBJ1-3	CASSTGNTIYF	TGTGCCAGCAGTACTGGAAACACCATATATTTT
TRBV5-6	-	-	TRBJ1-1	CASSLGWGMGAFF	TGTGCCAGCAGCTTGGGTTGGGGCATGGGAGCTTTCTTT
TRBV7-3	-	-	TRBJ2-2	CASSRSGLGGVGELFF	TGTGCCAGCTCTCGTTCTGGGCTGGGTGGAGTCGGGGAGCTGTTTTTT
TRBV6-5	-	-	TRBJ2-2	CASGTPGELFF	TGTGCCAGCGGGACGCCCGGGGAGCTGTTTTTT
TRBV5-4	-	-	TRBJ1-2	CASTNPAGVNGYTF	TGTGCCAGCACCAACCCAGCCGGGGTGAATGGCTACACCTTC
TRBV29-1	-	-	TRBJ2-2	CRVGEGGAGELFF	TGCCGCGTGGGGGAAGGGGGGGCCGGGGAGCTGTTTTTT
TRBV11-3	-	-	TRBJ2-1	CASSLTPPNEQFF	TGTGCCAGCAGCTTAACCCCGCCGAATGAGCAGTTCTTC
TRBV18	-	-	TRBJ2-7	CASSPRDTSYEQYF	TGTGCCAGCTCACCACGGGACACCTCCTACGAGCAGTACTTC
TRBV28	few	-	TRBJ2-1	CASSSYNEQFF	TGTGCCAGCAGCTCGTACAATGAGCAGTTCTTC
TRBV2	-	-	TRBJ1-1	CASRNGNTEAFF	TGTGCCAGCAGAAACGGGAACACTGAAGCTTTCTTT
TRBV9	-	-	TRBJ2-1	CASSSAGLAYNEQFF	TGTGCCAGCAGCTCTGCGGGCCTAGCCTACAATGAGCAGTTCTTC
TRBV19	-	TRBD1	TRBJ1-5	CASSIRDRGPDGPQHF	TGTGCCAGTAGTATCCGGGACAGGGGCCCTGATGGGCCCCAGCATTTT
TRBV12-5	-	TRBD1	TRBJ1-2	CASGFGQANYGYTF	TGTGCTAGTGGTTTCGGACAGGCAAACTATGGCTACACCTTC